What follows is one TCR beta chain and its context. Germline V gives CDR1 LNHDA, CDR2 SQIVND (reference sequence). Trimming cost V 8 bases and J 0 bases, with 8 bases left between them. The CDR3 contains 13 residues. This entry is derived from a study of blood T cell repertoires in COVID-19. Generated by immunoSEQ multiplex PCR, the TCRdb table keeps only in-frame clones and is missing some. The sample holds 210,000 or so clones, around 92% seen once. V is TRBV19 and J is TRBJ2-4, with a tentative D call TRBD1 (5 bases). This clonotype was sampled from a man aged 25-40 years with acute or convalescent COVID-19. The specimen sequenced was peripheral blood. The CDR3 here is CASFDRAKNIQYF. Written as DNA, the CDR3 is TGTGCCAGTTTTGACAGAGCCAAAAACATTCAGTACTTC.